This is a list of T cell receptor beta chains from one sample in a study of cytomegalovirus exposure and HLA in healthy donors. Some clones are missing from TCRdb's copy, which holds only in-frame ones; the method was immunoSEQ multiplex PCR. The table includes approximately 100,000 clones, 70% to 80% detected once. Sequencing used PBMCs. These receptors came from a female donor in good health and CMV-seropositive. CDR3s include the opening cysteine and the closing phenylalanine or tryptophan. Clone size is given for some rows only: seen once, a few or many times, or a class if the clone is expanded.

>13|NA|TRBJ1-1|TRBV18
CASSWKRDTEAFF
>16|NA|TRBJ2-2|TRBV7-9
CASSPRGTHITGELFF
>16|NA|TRBJ2-1|TRBV15
CATSPPWLGQYDEQFF
>16|NA|TRBJ1-6|TRBV7-9
CASSPRGGDNGSPLHF
>16|NA|TRBJ2-4|TRBV5-1
CASSGGDSIAKNSQYF
>15|NA|TRBJ2-6|TRBV5-5
CASSRQGSGANVLTF
>14|NA|TRBJ2-5|TRBV30
CAWRRQGAQETQYF
>16|NA|TRBJ2-1|TRBV5-1
CASSPTSGSSYNEQFF
>15|NA|TRBJ1-3|TRBV7-8
CASSTPGGSGNTIYF
>12|NA|TRBJ2-7|TRBV30
CAWRGESYEQYF
>16|once|TRBJ2-5|TRBV5-1
CASSSRTGTTQETQYF
>14|NA|TRBJ2-5|TRBV10-2
CASSETGGRETQYF
>13|NA|TRBJ1-5|TRBV6-1
CAIRGQPNQPQHF
>15|NA|TRBJ2-2|TRBV6-1
CASSSQSGDTGELFF
>15|NA|TRBJ1-2|TRBV6-5
CASSYSGDTIYGYTF
>15|NA|TRBJ1-1|TRBV13
CASSLRGMMNTEAFF
>15|NA|TRBJ2-1|TRBV7-6
CASSSGFSEYNEQFF
>16|NA|TRBJ1-6|TRBV2
CASSEGGSSYNSPLHF
>13|NA|TRBJ2-7|TRBV7-9
CASSSTSGYEQYF
>14|NA|TRBJ2-5|TRBV5-1
CASSIRQGGETQYF
>13|NA|TRBJ1-2|TRBV7-2
CASSSSGAYGYTF
>13|few|TRBJ1-1|TRBV5-1
CASSSRQGVEAFF
>15|NA|TRBJ1-3|TRBV5-1
CASSRDTRSGNTIYF
>15|once|TRBJ2-5|TRBV11-2
CASSFWTSGQETQYF
>12|NA|TRBJ2-1|TRBV7-2
CASSDPTGEQFF
>14|once|TRBJ2-7|TRBV7-9
CASSRDTVPYEQYF
>13|NA|TRBJ1-1|TRBV7-2
CASSSGLPLEAFF
>13|NA|TRBJ2-7|TRBV9
CASSFGTAGEQYF
>18|NA|TRBJ2-3|TRBV6-1
CASSDASRIRGSTDTQYF
>18|NA|TRBJ2-1|TRBV7-9
CASSLGPPSGRVDNEQFF
>15|NA|TRBJ2-5|TRBV18
CASYTSGSASETQYF
>16|NA|TRBJ2-7|TRBV12-2
CASRLALVVWYHEQYF
>14|NA|TRBJ1-2|TRBV11-2
CASSLGTGVEGYTF
>15|few|TRBJ2-1|TRBV7-9
CASSLLTGGYNEQFF
>12|NA|TRBJ2-7|TRBV2
CASRQGVDEQYF
>14|NA|TRBJ1-2|TRBV7-2
CASSPWDRGDGYTF
>15|NA|TRBJ2-2|TRBV19
CASSIQGANTGELFF
>13|NA|TRBJ2-7|TRBV2
CASREDGTYEQYF
>15|NA|TRBJ1-5|TRBV4-1
CASSRLGLSNQPQHF
>15|NA|TRBJ2-2|TRBV18
CASSPRTSGTGELFF
>15|medium-sized|TRBJ2-6|TRBV6-6
CASSYEGAGANVLTF
>14|NA|TRBJ2-1|TRBV5-1
CASSPGQAYNEQFF
>15|NA|TRBJ1-3|TRBV18
CASSTQGAQGSTIYF
>14|NA|TRBJ1-1|TRBV18
CASSPGAGATEAFF
>13|NA|TRBJ1-4|TRBV11-2
CASSLGRGEKLFF
>14|NA|TRBJ2-3|TRBV2
CASGRQGPADTQYF
>15|NA|TRBJ1-1|TRBV6-5
CASSYSVTGPTEAFF
>15|NA|TRBJ2-5|TRBV7-7
CASSLGSGRAETQYF
>15|NA|TRBJ2-7|TRBV19
CASSPLGTGEDEQYF
>13|NA|TRBJ2-3|TRBV6-5
CASSRASTDTQYF
>14|NA|TRBJ2-3|TRBV19
CASERGGRTDTQYF
>14|NA|TRBJ2-3|TRBV7-2
CASSLIGGTDTQYF
>15|NA|TRBJ2-7|TRBV6-5
CASSFRDPSRNEQYF
>14|NA|TRBJ2-7|TRBV7-9
CASSSKRESYEQYF